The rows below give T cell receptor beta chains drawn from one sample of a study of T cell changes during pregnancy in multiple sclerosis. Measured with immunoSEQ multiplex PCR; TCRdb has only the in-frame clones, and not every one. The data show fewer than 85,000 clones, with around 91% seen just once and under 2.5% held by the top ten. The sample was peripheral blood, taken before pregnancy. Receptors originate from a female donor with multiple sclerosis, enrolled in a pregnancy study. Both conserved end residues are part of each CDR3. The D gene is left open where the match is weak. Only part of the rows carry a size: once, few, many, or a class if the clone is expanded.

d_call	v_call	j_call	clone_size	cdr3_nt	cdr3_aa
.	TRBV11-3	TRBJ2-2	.	TGTGCCAGCAGCTTAGACCACGAGGCCGGGGAGCTGTTTTTT	CASSLDHEAGELFF
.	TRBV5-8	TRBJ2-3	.	TGTGCCAGCAGCTGGGACACCTCGCCTAGCACAGATACGCAGTATTTT	CASSWDTSPSTDTQYF
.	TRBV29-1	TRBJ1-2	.	TGCAGCGTTGAACTATATGGCTACACCTTC	CSVELYGYTF
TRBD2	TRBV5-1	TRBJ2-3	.	TGCGCCAGCAGCTTGGGGACTAGCGGGGCAACGCAGTATTTT	CASSLGTSGATQYF
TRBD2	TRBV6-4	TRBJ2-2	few	TGTGCCAGCAGTGACGGACTAGCGGGGGGGGAGCTGTTTTTT	CASSDGLAGGELFF
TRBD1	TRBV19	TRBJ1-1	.	TGTGCCAGTAGTATTCGGACAGGGGGGAACACTGAAGCTTTCTTT	CASSIRTGGNTEAFF
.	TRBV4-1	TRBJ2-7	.	TGCGCCAGCAGCCAAGACTGGGCGGGCGAGCAGTACTTC	CASSQDWAGEQYF
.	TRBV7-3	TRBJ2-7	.	TGTGCCAGCAGCTTATATACCGGCTACGAGCAGTACTTC	CASSLYTGYEQYF
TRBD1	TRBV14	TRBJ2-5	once	TGTGCCAGCAGCCAAGAAAGGGGCAGGGGGCAAGGAGAGACCCAGTACTTC	CASSQERGRGQGETQYF
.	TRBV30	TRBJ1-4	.	TGTGCCTCAGACTTCGTTGGGGAAAAACTGTTTTTT	CASDFVGEKLFF
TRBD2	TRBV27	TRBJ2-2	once	TGTGCCAGCGTTTTTGCGGGGGGAAACACCGGGGAGCTGTTTTTT	CASVFAGGNTGELFF
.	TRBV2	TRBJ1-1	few	TGTGCCAGCAGATTCGGGACAACTGAAGCTTTCTTT	CASRFGTTEAFF
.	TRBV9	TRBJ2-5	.	TGTGCCAGCAGCGTAACAGGTCACCAAGAGACCCAGTACTTC	CASSVTGHQETQYF
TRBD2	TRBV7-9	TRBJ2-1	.	TGTGCCAGCAGCTCGCCGGGACTAGCGGGGGGGGGTCACAATGAGCAGTTCTTC	CASSSPGLAGGGHNEQFF
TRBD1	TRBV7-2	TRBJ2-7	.	TGTGCCAGCAGCTTACACTCCGGGACAGGCATTTACGAGCAGTACTTC	CASSLHSGTGIYEQYF
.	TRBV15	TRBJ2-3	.	TGTGCCACCAGCAGAGTACGGCCGGGAGCAGTTAGGGATACGCAGTATTTT	CATSRVRPGAVRDTQYF
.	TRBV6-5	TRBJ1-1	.	TGTGCCAGCTCCGGTGGGGGGGGGAAGACTGAAGCTTTCTTT	CASSGGGGKTEAFF
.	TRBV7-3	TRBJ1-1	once	TGTGCCAGCAGCCAGGGGTGGAACACTGAAGCTTTCTTT	CASSQGWNTEAFF
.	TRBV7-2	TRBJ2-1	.	TGTGCCAGCAGCTCTTTGACTAGGCTACTTTACAATGAGCAGTTCTTC	CASSSLTRLLYNEQFF
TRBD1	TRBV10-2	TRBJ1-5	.	TGCGCCAGCAAGCGGACAGGCCTTGATCAGCCCCAGCATTTT	CASKRTGLDQPQHF
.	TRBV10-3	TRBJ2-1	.	TGTGCCATCCAGGACCGCGGGGTCGGGTTCTTC	CAIQDRGVGFF
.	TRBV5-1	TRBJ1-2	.	TGCGCCAGCAGCCCTTGGCGGCACAGGACTAACTATGGCTACACCTTC	CASSPWRHRTNYGYTF
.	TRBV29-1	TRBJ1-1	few	TGCAGCGCGCAGAGCGTTGTAGCTTTCTTT	CSAQSVVAFF
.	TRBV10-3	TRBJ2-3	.	TGTGCCATCCTCCGGGAGAATGGAGATACGCAGTATTTT	CAILRENGDTQYF
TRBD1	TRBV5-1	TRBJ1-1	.	TGCGCCAGCAGCTTGGATAGGACAGGGGCTCCTGAAGCTTTCTTT	CASSLDRTGAPEAFF
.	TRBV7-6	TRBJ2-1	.	TGTGCCAGCAGCTTAACAGGGCATGAGCAGTTCTTC	CASSLTGHEQFF
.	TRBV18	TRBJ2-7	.	TGTGCCAGCTCACCACCGGCGGGCGGACCCCTGTACGAGCAGTACTTC	CASSPPAGGPLYEQYF
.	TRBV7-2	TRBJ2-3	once	TGTGCCAGCAGCCCCCGGACTTATACAGATACGCAGTATTTT	CASSPRTYTDTQYF
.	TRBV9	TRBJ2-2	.	TGTGCCAGCAGCTCAAGAGGGGGACCCGGGGAGCTGTTTTTT	CASSSRGGPGELFF
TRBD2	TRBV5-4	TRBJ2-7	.	TGTGCCAGCAGCGAGGGACTAGCGGTCTACGAGCAGTACTTC	CASSEGLAVYEQYF
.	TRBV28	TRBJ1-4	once	TGTGCCAGCAGTTTATCCCCCCTACGTGAAAAACTGTTTTTT	CASSLSPLREKLFF
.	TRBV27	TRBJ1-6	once	TGTGCCAGCAGTTATGCGTCTAATTCACCCCTCCACTTT	CASSYASNSPLHF
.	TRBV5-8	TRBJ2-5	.	TGTGCCAGCAGCTTAAAAGTAGGAACAGCCCAGGAGACCCAGTACTTC	CASSLKVGTAQETQYF
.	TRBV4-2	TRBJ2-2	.	TGTGCCAGCAGCCCTCGGGGGGCGTCCGCCGGGGAGCTGTTTTTT	CASSPRGASAGELFF
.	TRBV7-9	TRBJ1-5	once	TGTGCCAGCAGCTTAGCGACAGTCAATCAGCCCCAGCATTTT	CASSLATVNQPQHF
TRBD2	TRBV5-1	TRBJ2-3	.	TGCGCCAGCAGCTTGGCCCGGGACTACCGCGCGGATACGCAGTATTTT	CASSLARDYRADTQYF
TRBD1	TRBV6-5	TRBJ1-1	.	TGTGCCAGCAGTTACGAGGGACAGGGGGCGACTGAAGCTTTCTTT	CASSYEGQGATEAFF
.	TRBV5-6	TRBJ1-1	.	TGTGCCAGCAGCGGGGGGGGTGGATGGACTGAAGCTTTCTTT	CASSGGGGWTEAFF
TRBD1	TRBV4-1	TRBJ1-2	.	TGCGCCAGCAGCCAAGTGGCGGGACAGACATATGGCTACACCTTC	CASSQVAGQTYGYTF
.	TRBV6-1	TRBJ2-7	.	TGTGCCAGCAGTGCCAGGGGTACGTTACTCCTACGAGAGTACTTC	CASSARGTLLLREYF
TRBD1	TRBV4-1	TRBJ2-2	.	TGCGCCAGCAGCTCGACAGGGGGCCCCGGGGAGCTGTTTTTT	CASSSTGGPGELFF
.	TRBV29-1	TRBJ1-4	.	TGCAGCGTGGGGACGGACTATAATGAAAAACTGTTTTTT	CSVGTDYNEKLFF